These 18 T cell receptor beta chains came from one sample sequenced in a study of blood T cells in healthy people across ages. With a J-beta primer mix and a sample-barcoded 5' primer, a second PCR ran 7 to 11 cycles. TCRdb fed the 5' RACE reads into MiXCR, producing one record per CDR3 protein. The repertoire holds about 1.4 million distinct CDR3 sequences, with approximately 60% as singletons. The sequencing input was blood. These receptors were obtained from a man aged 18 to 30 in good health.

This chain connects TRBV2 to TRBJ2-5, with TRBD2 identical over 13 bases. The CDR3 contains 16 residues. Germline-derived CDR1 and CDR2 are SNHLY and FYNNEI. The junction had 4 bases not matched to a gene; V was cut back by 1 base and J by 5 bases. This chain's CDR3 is CASSEGLAGGGETQYF. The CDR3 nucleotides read TGTGCCAGCAGTGAAGGACTAGCGGGGGGCGGGGAGACCCAGTACTTC.

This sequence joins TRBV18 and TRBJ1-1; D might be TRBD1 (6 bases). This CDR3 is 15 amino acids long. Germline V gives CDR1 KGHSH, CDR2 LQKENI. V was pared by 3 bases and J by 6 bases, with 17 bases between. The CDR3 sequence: CASSPGLRGSAEAFF. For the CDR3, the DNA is TGTGCCAGCTCACCCGGGTTAAGGGGGAGCGCTGAAGCTTTCTTT.

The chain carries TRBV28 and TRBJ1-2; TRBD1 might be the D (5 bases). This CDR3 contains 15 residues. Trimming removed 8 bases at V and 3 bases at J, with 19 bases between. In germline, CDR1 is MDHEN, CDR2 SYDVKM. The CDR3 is CASGGWDTRDYGYTF. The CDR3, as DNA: TGTGCCAGCGGGGGTTGGGATACACGCGACTATGGCTACACCTTC.

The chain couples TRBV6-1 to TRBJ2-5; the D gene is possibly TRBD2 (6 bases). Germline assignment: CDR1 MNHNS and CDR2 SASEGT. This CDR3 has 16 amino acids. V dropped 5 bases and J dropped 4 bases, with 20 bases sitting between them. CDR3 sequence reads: CASSQRSGARLETQYF. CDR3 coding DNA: TGTGCCAGCAGTCAACGCTCGGGAGCTCGCCTAGAGACCCAGTACTTC.

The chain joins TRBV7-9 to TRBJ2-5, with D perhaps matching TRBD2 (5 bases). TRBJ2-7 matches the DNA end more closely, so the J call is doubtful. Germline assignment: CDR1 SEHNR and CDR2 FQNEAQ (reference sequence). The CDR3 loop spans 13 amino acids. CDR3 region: CASSPTHRGEQYF. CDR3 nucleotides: TGTGCCAGCAGCCCTACCCACCGGGGCGAGCAGTACTTC.

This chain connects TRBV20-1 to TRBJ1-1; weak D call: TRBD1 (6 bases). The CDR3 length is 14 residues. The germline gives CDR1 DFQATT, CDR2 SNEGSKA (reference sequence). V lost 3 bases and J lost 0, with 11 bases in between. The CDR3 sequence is CSARTGRVNTEAFF. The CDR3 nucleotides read TGCAGTGCTAGGACAGGTAGGGTGAACACTGAAGCTTTCTTT.

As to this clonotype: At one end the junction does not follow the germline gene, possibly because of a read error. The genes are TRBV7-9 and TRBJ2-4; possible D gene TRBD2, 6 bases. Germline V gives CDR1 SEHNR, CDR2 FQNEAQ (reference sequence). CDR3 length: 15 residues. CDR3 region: CASSLSGLAKNIRYF. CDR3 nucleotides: TGTGCCAGCAGCTTAAGCGGGCTAGCCAAAAACATTCGGTACTTC.

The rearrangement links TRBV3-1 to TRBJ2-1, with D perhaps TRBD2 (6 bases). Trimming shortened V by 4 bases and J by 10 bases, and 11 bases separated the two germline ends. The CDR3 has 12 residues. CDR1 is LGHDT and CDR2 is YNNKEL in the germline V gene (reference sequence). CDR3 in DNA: TGTGCCAGCAGCCTAGCGGCCCGCGAGCAGTTCTTC. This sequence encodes CASSLAAREQFF.

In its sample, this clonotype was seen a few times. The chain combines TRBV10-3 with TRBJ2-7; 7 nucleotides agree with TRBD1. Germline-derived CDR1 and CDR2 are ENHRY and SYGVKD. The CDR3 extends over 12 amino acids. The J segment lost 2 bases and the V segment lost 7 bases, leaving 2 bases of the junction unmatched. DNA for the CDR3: TGTGCCATCATGGACAGGCCCTACGAGCAGTACTTC. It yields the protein CAIMDRPYEQYF.

CDR3 in amino acids: CASSQRDGSSYNSPLHF. Here the CDR3 DNA reads TGCGCCAGCAGCCAACGGGACGGCAGCTCCTATAATTCACCCCTCCACTTT. The rearrangement links TRBV4-3 to TRBJ1-6; D is perhaps TRBD1 (5 bases). Trimming stripped 2 bases from V and 0 bases from J, with 11 bases between. The CDR3 covers 17 residues. CDR1 is LGHNA and CDR2 is YSLEER in the germline V gene.

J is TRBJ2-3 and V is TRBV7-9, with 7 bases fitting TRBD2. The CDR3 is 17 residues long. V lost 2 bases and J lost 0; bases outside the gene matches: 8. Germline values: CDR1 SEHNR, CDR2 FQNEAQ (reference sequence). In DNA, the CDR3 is TGTGCCAGCAGCTTAATGGGGGGGACGTCTAGCACAGATACGCAGTATTTT. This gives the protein CASSLMGGTSSTDTQYF.

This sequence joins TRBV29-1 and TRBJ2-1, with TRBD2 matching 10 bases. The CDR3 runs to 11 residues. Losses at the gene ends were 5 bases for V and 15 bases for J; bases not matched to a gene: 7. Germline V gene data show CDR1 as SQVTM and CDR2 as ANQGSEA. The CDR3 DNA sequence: TGCAGCGTTTCAGCTAGCGGGAGCTTGTTCTTC. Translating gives CSVSASGSLFF.

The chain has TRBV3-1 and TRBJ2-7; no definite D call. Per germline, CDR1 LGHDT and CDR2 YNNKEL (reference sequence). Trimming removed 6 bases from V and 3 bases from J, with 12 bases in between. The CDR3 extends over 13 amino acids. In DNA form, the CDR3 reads TGTGCCAGCAGTCGAACGCCGAACTACGAGCAGTACTTC. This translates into CASSRTPNYEQYF.

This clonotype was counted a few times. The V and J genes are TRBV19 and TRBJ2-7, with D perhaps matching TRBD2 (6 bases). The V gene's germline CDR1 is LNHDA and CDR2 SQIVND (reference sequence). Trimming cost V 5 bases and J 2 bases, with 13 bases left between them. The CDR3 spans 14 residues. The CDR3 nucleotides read TGTGCCAGTAGTGAGGCGGGGCTAACCTACGAGCAGTACTTC. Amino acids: CASSEAGLTYEQYF.

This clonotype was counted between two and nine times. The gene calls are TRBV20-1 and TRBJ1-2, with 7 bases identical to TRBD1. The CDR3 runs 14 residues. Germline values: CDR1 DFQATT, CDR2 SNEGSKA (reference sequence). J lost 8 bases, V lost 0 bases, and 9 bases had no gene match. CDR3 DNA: TGCAGTGCTAGAGAGGACAGGAGCGCGGGGGGCTACACCTTC. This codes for CSAREDRSAGGYTF.

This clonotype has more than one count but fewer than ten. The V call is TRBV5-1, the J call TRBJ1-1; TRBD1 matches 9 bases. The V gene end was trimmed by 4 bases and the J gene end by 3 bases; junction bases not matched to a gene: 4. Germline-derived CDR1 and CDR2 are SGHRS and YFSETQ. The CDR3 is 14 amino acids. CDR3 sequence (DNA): TGCGCCAGCAGCAGAGACAGGGGGGACACTGAAGCTTTCTTT. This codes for CASSRDRGDTEAFF.

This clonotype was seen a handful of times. The CDR3 region has the DNA TGTGCCAGCAGCCAAGTTATGAATTACTACGAGCAGTACTTC. Protein: CASSQVMNYYEQYF. This rearrangement joins TRBV4-2 to TRBJ2-7; D gene ambiguous. Trimming cost V 1 base and J 3 bases, with 10 bases left between them. There are 14 residues in the CDR3. Germline CDR1 and CDR2: LGHNA and YNFKEQ.

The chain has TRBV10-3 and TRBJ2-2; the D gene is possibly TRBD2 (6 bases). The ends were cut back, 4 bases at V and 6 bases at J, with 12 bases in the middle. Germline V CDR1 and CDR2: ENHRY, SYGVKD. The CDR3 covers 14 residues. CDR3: CAISGGGSSGELFF. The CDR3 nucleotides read TGTGCCATCAGTGGTGGGGGGTCGTCCGGGGAGCTGTTTTTT.